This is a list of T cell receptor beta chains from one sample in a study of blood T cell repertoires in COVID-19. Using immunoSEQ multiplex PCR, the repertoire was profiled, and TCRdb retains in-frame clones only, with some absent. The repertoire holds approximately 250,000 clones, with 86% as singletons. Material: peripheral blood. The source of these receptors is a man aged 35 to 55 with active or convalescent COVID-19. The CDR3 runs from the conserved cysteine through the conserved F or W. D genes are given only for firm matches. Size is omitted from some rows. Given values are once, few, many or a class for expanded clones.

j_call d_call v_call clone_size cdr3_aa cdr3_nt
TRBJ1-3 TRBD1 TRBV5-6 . CASSLEVAGGGNTIYF TGTGCCAGCAGCTTGGAGGTGGCAGGGGGTGGAAACACCATATATTTT
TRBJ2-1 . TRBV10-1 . CASSEQGTDYNEQFF TGCGCCAGCAGTGAGCAGGGGACGGATTACAATGAGCAGTTCTTC
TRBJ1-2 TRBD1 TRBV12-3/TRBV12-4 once CASSTGDYGYTF TGTGCCAGCAGTACAGGGGACTATGGCTACACCTTC
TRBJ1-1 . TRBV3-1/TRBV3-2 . CASSPLASRNTEAFF TGTGCCAGCAGCCCGCTAGCCAGCAGGAACACTGAAGCTTTCTTT
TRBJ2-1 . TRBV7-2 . CASSFSAVQAYNEQFF TGTGCCAGCAGCTTCTCAGCGGTCCAGGCCTACAATGAGCAGTTCTTC
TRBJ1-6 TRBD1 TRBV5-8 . CASRYGQGWVYSDSPLHF TGTGCCAGCAGATATGGACAGGGATGGGTATATTCGGATTCACCCCTCCACTTT
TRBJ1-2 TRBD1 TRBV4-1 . CASSQGGTALYGYTF TGCGCCAGCAGCCAAGGAGGGACAGCCCTCTATGGCTACACCTTC
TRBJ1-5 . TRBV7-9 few CAWGGGVGNQPQHF TGTGCCTGGGGGGGTGGTGTCGGCAATCAGCCCCAGCATTTT
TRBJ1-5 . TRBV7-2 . CASSPIGYGQPQHF TGTGCCAGCAGCCCGATCGGGTACGGCCAGCCCCAGCATTTT
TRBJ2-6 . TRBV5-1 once CASSVEGQNNVLTF TGCGCCAGCAGCGTGGAGGGACAGAACAACGTCCTGACTTTC
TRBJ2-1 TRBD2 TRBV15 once CATSSGRAPGEQFF TGTGCCACCTCTAGCGGGAGGGCCCCGGGCGAGCAGTTCTTC
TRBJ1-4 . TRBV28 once CASLDSGTTNEKLFF TGTGCCAGCCTGGACTCGGGAACAACTAATGAAAAACTGTTTTTT
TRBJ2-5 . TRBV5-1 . CASREQGETQYF TGCGCCAGCAGGGAACAGGGTGAGACCCAGTACTTC
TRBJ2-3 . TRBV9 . CASSLGLNVGTDTQYF TGTGCCAGCAGCCTCGGACTCAATGTGGGCACAGATACGCAGTATTTT
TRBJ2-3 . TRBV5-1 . CASSLAAGGSSTDTQYF TGCGCCAGCAGCTTGGCTGCGGGCGGGTCTAGCACAGATACGCAGTATTTT
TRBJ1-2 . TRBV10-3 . CAISEDTYGYTF TGTGCCATCAGTGAGGACACCTATGGCTACACCTTC
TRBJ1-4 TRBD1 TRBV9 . CASSPQSGTGSEKLFF TGTGCCAGCAGCCCCCAGTCCGGGACAGGGAGTGAAAAACTGTTTTTT
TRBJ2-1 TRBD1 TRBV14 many CASSPYGTGGFNEQFF TGTGCCAGCAGCCCTTACGGGACAGGGGGCTTCAATGAGCAGTTCTTC
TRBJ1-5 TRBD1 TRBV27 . CASSLIWDRDRIQPQHF TGTGCCAGCAGTCTTATTTGGGACAGGGATAGGATTCAGCCCCAGCATTTT
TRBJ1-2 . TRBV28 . CASSQQGVSYTF TGTGCCAGCAGTCAGCAGGGCGTCAGCTACACCTTC
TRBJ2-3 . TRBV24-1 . CATSDSGQDTQYF TGTGCCACCAGTGATTCAGGGCAAGATACGCAGTATTTT
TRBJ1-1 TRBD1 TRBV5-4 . CASSLGDRGGTEAFF TGTGCCAGCAGCTTGGGAGACAGGGGGGGGACTGAAGCTTTCTTT
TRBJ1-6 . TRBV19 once CASTHQEGTNSPLHF TGTGCCAGTACCCACCAAGAGGGAACGAATTCACCCCTCCACTTT
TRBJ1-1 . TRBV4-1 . CASSQDTTGTEAFF TGCGCCAGCAGCCAAGATACGACGGGAACTGAAGCTTTCTTT
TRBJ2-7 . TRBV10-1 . CASSEGYEQYF TGCGCCAGCTCGGAGGGCTACGAGCAGTACTTC
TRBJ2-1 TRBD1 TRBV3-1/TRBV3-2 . CASSQSDRVSSYNEQFF TGTGCCAGCAGCCAATCGGACAGGGTTAGCTCCTACAATGAGCAGTTCTTC
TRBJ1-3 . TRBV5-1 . CASSLEAGASSGNTIYF TGCGCCAGCAGCTTGGAGGCGGGGGCGAGCTCTGGAAACACCATATATTTT
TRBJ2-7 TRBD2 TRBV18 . CASSPGTSGIWSYEQYF TGTGCCAGCTCACCAGGGACTAGCGGGATATGGTCCTACGAGCAGTACTTC
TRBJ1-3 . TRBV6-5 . CASRDILSGNTIYF TGTGCCAGCAGGGACATCCTCTCTGGAAACACCATATATTTT
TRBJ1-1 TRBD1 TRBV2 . CAWKTGAMNTEAFF TGTGCCTGGAAGACAGGGGCCATGAACACTGAAGCTTTCTTT
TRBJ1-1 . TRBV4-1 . CASSQPHTGLNTEAFF TGCGCCAGCAGCCAACCGCATACAGGTTTGAACACTGAAGCTTTCTTT
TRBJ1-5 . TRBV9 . CASSETGTPQPQHF TGTGCCAGCAGCGAAACAGGGACCCCTCAGCCCCAGCATTTT
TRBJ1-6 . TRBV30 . CAWGWGGRGNSPLHF TGTGCCTGGGGCTGGGGGGGGAGGGGAAATTCACCCCTCCACTTT
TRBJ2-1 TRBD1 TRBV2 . CASSDIGTGRHEQFF TGTGCCAGCAGTGACATAGGGACAGGGAGGCATGAGCAGTTCTTC
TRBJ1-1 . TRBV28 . CATTTLNTEAFF TGTGCCACCACAACACTGAACACTGAAGCTTTCTTT
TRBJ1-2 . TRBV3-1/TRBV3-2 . CASSPYTEAGYYGYTF TGTGCCAGCAGCCCCTACACGGAGGCAGGCTACTATGGCTACACCTTC
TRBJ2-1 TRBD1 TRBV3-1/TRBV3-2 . CASSQTGTELYNEQFF TGTGCCAGCAGCCAAACAGGGACAGAGCTATACAATGAGCAGTTCTTC
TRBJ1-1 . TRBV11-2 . CASTLQGTEAFF TGTGCCAGCACTCTACAGGGAACCGAAGCTTTCTTT
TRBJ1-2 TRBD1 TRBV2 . CASSERTGGAHGYTF TGTGCCAGCAGCGAACGGACAGGAGGTGCGCATGGCTACACCTTC
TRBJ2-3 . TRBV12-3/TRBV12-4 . CASARVGTSQYF TGTGCCAGCGCGCGAGTCGGGACTTCGCAGTATTTT
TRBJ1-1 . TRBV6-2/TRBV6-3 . CASSYMGRDTEAFF TGTGCCAGCAGTTACATGGGGAGGGACACTGAAGCTTTCTTT
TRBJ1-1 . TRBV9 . CASSAEMNTEAFF TGTGCCAGCAGCGCGGAGATGAACACTGAAGCTTTCTTT
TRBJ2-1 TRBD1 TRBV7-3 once CASSWGQGEMNEQFF TGTGCCAGCAGCTGGGGACAGGGGGAGATGAATGAGCAGTTCTTC
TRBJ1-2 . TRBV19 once CASSIETGLWPKDGYTF TGTGCCAGTAGTATAGAGACAGGTCTATGGCCAAAGGATGGCTACACCTTC
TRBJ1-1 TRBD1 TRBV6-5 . CASVRSTGVDTEAFF TGTGCCAGCGTACGATCCACAGGGGTCGACACTGAAGCTTTCTTT
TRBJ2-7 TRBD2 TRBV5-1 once CASSQRGGPYEQYF TGCGCCAGCAGCCAACGGGGGGGCCCCTACGAGCAGTACTTC
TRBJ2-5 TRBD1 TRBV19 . CASSIGQGAETQYF TGTGCCAGTAGTATAGGTCAGGGGGCCGAGACCCAGTACTTC
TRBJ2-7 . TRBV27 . CASSQGGGYEQYF TGTGCCAGCAGCCAGGGGGGAGGTTACGAGCAGTACTTC